This T cell receptor (beta chain) was observed in a study of blood T cell dynamics during melanoma immunotherapy (TCRdb year 2020). Study-wide context: Patients with metastatic melanoma were treated with first-line pembrolizumab or nivolumab plus ipilimumab as standard of care in the United Kingdom. Consecutive patients formed a training cohort, and a further independent group of patients from the same centre was pooled into an external validation set. To find early correlates of response, peripheral T cell receptor repertoires were profiled in metastatic melanoma patients before and after one cycle of checkpoint inhibitor therapy.

Explained via the paper, the time point label denotes: week 3, after first cycle of checkpoint inhibitor. Blood samples were collected before treatment (T0) and at week 3 (W3), after the first cycle of checkpoint blockade. Except for two patients with rapid clinical progression, response was assessed 12 weeks after the first infusion by RECIST 1.1; disease control meant complete response, partial response or stable disease. Patients were excluded for prior systemic cancer treatment, concomitant immunosuppressant therapy or synchronous other active malignancies. Bulk PBMC and plasma cell-free DNA were both sequenced for TCR beta so that circulating cells and T cell turnover could be tracked. Lymphoprep and SepMate tubes were used to isolate PBMC from blood, and red cell lysis was then performed. DNA from PBMC and sorted T cell subsets was extracted with QIAamp DNA Blood Mini kits. In the case of this clone: It has no known antigen specificity. Base qualities are not recorded, but no much larger clone differs from it by a single base.

Every bulk PBMC sample was loaded with the same fixed amount of roughly 400 ng of DNA. TCR beta CDR3 sequences were amplified from genomic DNA with the immunoSEQ TCRb Assay kit following manufacturer instructions. The KAPA Library Quantification Kit for Illumina platforms was used to quantify the pooled libraries by qPCR. Pooled libraries were clustered at 0.6-1.1 pM and sequenced on an Illumina NextSeq 500. The study's own analysis went as follows. TCR data were analyzed using immunoSEQ ANALYZER and the R LymphoSeq package. A rearrangement efficiency score was calculated as productive divided by the sum of productive and non-productive CDR3 sequences. Within each patient, timepoints were compared pairwise for clonality, measured with the Gini coefficient, and for diversity, measured with the Renyi index at alpha=1. In LymphoSeq, clonal relatedness was computed using an edit distance of 3, and repertoire similarity was computed using the Bhattacharyya coefficient. To classify response, a linear discriminant analysis based on week-3 changes in clonality and diversity was built with the R MASS and caret packages. This is the immuneACCESS table as TCRdb keeps it, with only in-frame sequences that have V and J called. A part of the clones is gone; compared with another copy, unresolved V genes explain less than half, and the rest is unexplained. From that table come the V and J calls and clone size; the DNA was used to work out D and trimming. The sample data list about 7,300 clones, and roughly four fifths of these were observed just once. The ten largest clonotypes hold around 15% of the sample.

From the cysteine up to the phenylalanine, the CDR3 has a length of 13 residues. Of the read, only the CDR3 DNA is kept; its 39 bases are in frame from base 1. V sheds 5 bases and J sheds 4 bases, leaving 11 bases between their ends. CDR1 and CDR2 were assigned from the germline V gene (reference sequence) as SEHNR and FQNEAQ. Study-wide conclusions, independent of this receptor: A bifurcated reorganization of the PBMC repertoire at W3, with increased clonality or increased diversity, was observed in patients who later achieved disease control, unlike in progressors. The study could not determine whether the T cell clones driving repertoire changes were melanoma-specific or reflected general immune activation. The relatively small sample size was recognized as a factor that could limit how well the results generalize.

This TCR was sampled from a human donor with melanoma. This specimen was blood, taken from a patient treated with checkpoint blockade. This sequence uses TRBV7-9 and TRBJ1-2, with TRBD1 tentatively as D gene (5 bases match). In nucleotide form, the sequence is TGTGCCAGCAGCGTACCGGGACTCTATGGCTACACCTTC. This translates into CASSVPGLYGYTF.